Here is one T cell receptor (beta chain) with its context. Its antigen is unidentified. The sample is drawn from a study of cytomegalovirus exposure and HLA in healthy donors. Points from the study as a whole: The study reported that TCR beta sequences accurately predicted HLA-A and HLA-B alleles in most subjects. A few CMV-associated chains were confirmed in vitro to be specific for CMV antigens. In a later analysis, compared with equally common non-associated chains, HLA-associated beta chains were more expanded.

Vbeta (60) and Jbeta (13) primers were used in the PCR. This table comes from immunoSEQ multiplex PCR, and its TCRdb copy is limited to in-frame clones, with some not included. This table has about 100,000 clones, roughly 73% appearing once. Trimming pared 7 bases from V and 0 bases from J, leaving 17 bases between. The V gene's germline CDR1 is MDHEN and CDR2 SYDVKM. This CDR3 spans 16 amino acids. The sequence derives from a man aged 35-49 years in good health and CMV-seronegative. The sequenced material came from PBMCs. The genes are TRBV28 and TRBJ2-3, with D possibly TRBD2 on 5 matching bases. The CDR3 bases are TGTGCCAGCACCCCGGCGGGTCTTACTAGCACAGATACGCAGTATTTT. Encoded protein: CASTPAGLTSTDTQYF.